A single sample gave rise to the 22 T cell receptor beta chains below, sequenced in a study of T cell responses to AZD1222 COVID-19 vaccine. Assay: immunoSEQ multiplex PCR; the TCRdb copy retains only in-frame clones and omits some. The table records more than 130,000 clones, about nine tenths of them present only once. This sample comprised peripheral blood, obtained on day 0 of AZD1222 vaccination. Every receptor here comes from an adult in good health.

CDR3 sequence reads: CASSWGKGGSYGYTF. The DNA of the CDR3 is TGCGCCAGCAGCTGGGGGAAAGGGGGCTCCTATGGCTACACCTTC. The chain recombines TRBV5-1 with TRBJ1-2, with 7 bases lining up with TRBD1. CDR1 is SGHRS, CDR2 YFSETQ, per germline. This CDR3 has 15 amino acids. The V and J ends lost 3 bases and 4 bases, in that order; junction bases with no gene match: 9.

The chain combines TRBV9 with TRBJ1-1; the D gene is possibly TRBD1 (6 bases). The CDR3 length is 14 residues. V lost 4 bases to trimming and J lost 8 bases, with 18 bases between them. The V gene's germline CDR1 is SGDLS and CDR2 YYNGEE. CDR3: CASSTRGGAKEAFF. The CDR3 DNA sequence: TGTGCCAGCAGCACCAGAGGGGGGGCAAAGGAAGCTTTCTTT.

The chain has TRBV9 and TRBJ2-1, with D perhaps matching TRBD1 or TRBD2 (5 bases each). The V gene's germline CDR1 is SGDLS and CDR2 YYNGEE. The V end was cut by 3 bases, the J end by 6 bases, with 13 bases between. CDR3 length: 14 residues. The CDR3 region is CASSGGPQLNEQFF. The CDR3 DNA follows: TGTGCCAGCAGCGGGGGACCACAACTCAATGAGCAGTTCTTC.

The chain recombines TRBV5-1 with TRBJ2-7; TRBD1 matches 8 bases. The CDR3 spans 23 residues. J lost 6 bases, V lost 0 bases, and 32 bases had no gene match. Germline assignment: CDR1 SGHRS and CDR2 YFSETQ. The CDR3 DNA follows: TGCGCCAGCAGCTTGGCCCTCGGACGGACAGGTTCTCAGGGGGCAATGGGGGGCCGCGAGCAGTACTTC. Translation gives CASSLALGRTGSQGAMGGREQYF.

V gene TRBV11-3 combines with J gene TRBJ1-1; D gene uncertain. Trimming stripped 5 bases from V and 2 bases from J, with 12 bases between. From germline, CDR1 is SGHNT and CDR2 YENEEA. CDR3 length: 14 residues. For the CDR3, the DNA is TGTGCCAGCAGCCCGACGGAGACTAACACTGAAGCTTTCTTT. Amino acid sequence: CASSPTETNTEAFF. The variable domain in full, with the rest retrieved from reference TRBV11-3 and TRBJ1-1, is EAGVVQSPRYKIIEKKQPVAFWCNPISGHNTLYWYLQNLGQGPELLIRYENEEAVDDSQLPKDRFSAERLKGVDSTLKIQPAELGDSAVYLCASSPTETNTEAFFGQGTRLTVV.

A single count supports this clone. The chain has TRBV18 and TRBJ1-1; unclear D gene. Per the germline V gene, CDR1 is KGHSH and CDR2 is LQKENI. V was pared by 6 bases and J by 3 bases, with 11 bases between. The CDR3 length is 13 residues. The CDR3 DNA reads TGTGCCAGCTCCGGGTCCTTTGACACTGAAGCTTTCTTT. Protein product: CASSGSFDTEAFF.

V gene TRBV7-3 combines with J gene TRBJ2-2; D gene uncertain. In germline, CDR1 is SGHTA, CDR2 FQGTGA. With 0 bases removed from V and 3 bases from J, the gap between germline ends came to 8 bases. This CDR3 is 15 amino acids long. The CDR3 spells CASSLTVGYTGELFF. CDR3 DNA sequence: TGTGCCAGCAGCTTAACGGTGGGCTACACCGGGGAGCTGTTTTTT. The whole variable domain, remainder taken from reference TRBV7-3 and TRBJ2-2, is GAGVSQTPSNKVTEKGKYVELRCDPISGHTALYWYRQSLGQGPEFLIYFQGTGAADDSGLPNDRFFAVRPEGSVSTLKIQRTERGDSAVYLCASSLTVGYTGELFFGEGSRLTVL.

The chain recombines TRBV19 with TRBJ1-5; 7 nucleotides line up with TRBD1. Germline-derived CDR1 and CDR2 are LNHDA and SQIVND (reference sequence). This CDR3 region has 14 residues. Trimming cost V 8 bases and J 9 bases; bases outside gene matches: 13. CDR3 coding DNA: TGTGCCAGTGGGGACAGCGCTTTGGGAAGGCCCCAGCATTTT. It specifies CASGDSALGRPQHF.

This sequence joins TRBV5-4 and TRBJ2-5; D could derive from TRBD1 or TRBD2 (5 bases each). Germline CDR1 is SGHNT and CDR2 is YYREEE (reference sequence). With 4 bases removed from V and 3 bases from J, the gap between germline ends came to 10 bases. The CDR3 has 13 amino acids. In nucleotides, the CDR3 is TGTGCCAGCAGCCCCCGGGACGAAGAGACCCAGTACTTC. It specifies CASSPRDEETQYF.

This chain uses TRBV7-3 with TRBJ2-7; 7 bases fit TRBD1. Germline V lookup: CDR1 SGHTA, CDR2 FQGTGA. After removal of 5 bases from V and 4 bases from J, the junction contained 5 bases not matched to a gene. This CDR3 is 13 amino acids long. The CDR3 DNA is TGTGCCAGCAGCCAGGGACAGCTATACGAGCAGTACTTC. Amino acids: CASSQGQLYEQYF.

The V call is TRBV30, the J call TRBJ1-1; tentative D call: TRBD1 (6 bases). The CDR3 extends over 14 amino acids. The V and J ends lost 7 bases and 4 bases respectively, with 19 bases between them. CDR1 GTSNPN and CDR2 SVGIG come from the germline V gene (reference sequence). In DNA, the CDR3 is TGTGCCTCCGACCTAGGGGGTTTTAGCACTGAAGCTTTCTTT. This translates into CASDLGGFSTEAFF. Variable domain in full (rest from reference TRBV30 and TRBJ1-1): SQTIHQWPATLVQPVGSPLSLECTVEGTSNPNLYWYRQAAGRGLQLLFYSVGIGQISSEVPQNLSASRPQDRQFILSSKKLLLSDSGFYLCASDLGGFSTEAFFGQGTRLTVV.

The rearrangement links TRBV19 to TRBJ1-2; 8 nucleotides line up with TRBD1. Germline V gene sequence: CDR1 LNHDA, CDR2 SQIVND (reference sequence). The CDR3 contains 14 residues. After removal of 5 bases from V and 2 bases from J, the junction contained 4 bases not matched to a gene. In DNA form, the CDR3 reads TGTGCCAGTAGTGGACAGGGACTCAACTATGGCTACACCTTC. It encodes CASSGQGLNYGYTF.

The rearrangement uses TRBV24-1 and TRBJ2-1; 11 nucleotides agree with TRBD2. The CDR3 length is 20 residues. CDR1 KGHDR and CDR2 SFDVKD come from the germline V gene. V shed 3 bases, J shed 3 bases, and the junction held 15 bases outside the gene matches. The CDR3 spells CATSDPPVAPGLADYNEQFF. For the CDR3, the DNA is TGTGCCACCAGTGATCCACCGGTTGCGCCGGGACTAGCGGACTACAATGAGCAGTTCTTC.

The chain employs TRBV30 and TRBJ1-4, with D possibly being TRBD1 (5 bases). The germline V gene encodes CDR1 GTSNPN and CDR2 SVGIG (reference sequence). The CDR3 has 16 amino acids. V was clipped by 0 bases and J by 5 bases, with 16 bases between them. This CDR3 reads CAWSVPHRLNNEKLFF. In nucleotides, the CDR3 is TGTGCCTGGAGTGTACCCCACAGGCTGAACAATGAAAAACTGTTTTTT.

In its sample, this clone was seen once. In nucleotides, the CDR3 is TGCAGCGTTGTTTTTGGGCAGAAATCCTATAATTCACCCCTCCACTTT. Amino acids: CSVVFGQKSYNSPLHF. The V gene is TRBV29-1, the J gene TRBJ1-6; D ambiguous. CDR3 length: 16 residues. CDR1 and CDR2 from the germline V gene are SQVTM and ANQGSEA. V lost 4 bases, J lost 1 base, and 14 bases lay in between.

As concerns this clone: The conserved phenylalanine or tryptophan normally closing the CDR3 is absent here, so this likely arose from a read error. CDR3 sequence: CATSGPGTEAFS. CDR3 coding DNA: TGTGCCACCAGTGGCCCGGGCACTGAAGCTTTCTCT. The rearrangement links TRBV24-1 to TRBJ1-1; D uncertain. Germline V gives CDR1 KGHDR, CDR2 SFDVKD. The CDR3 consists of 12 residues. Trimming pared 5 bases from V and 4 bases from J, leaving 7 bases between.

The chain carries TRBV6-2 or TRBV6-3 and TRBJ2-7; D remains ambiguous. The CDR3 consists of 14 residues. CDR1 and CDR2 from the germline V gene are MNHEY and SVGEGT. Trimming removed 4 bases from V and 2 bases from J, with 12 bases in between. The CDR3 is CASSLRLPPYEQYF. CDR3 in DNA: TGTGCCAGCAGTTTGCGACTTCCCCCCTACGAGCAGTACTTC.

V and J are TRBV19 and TRBJ1-2, with D possibly TRBD1 on 6 matching bases. The CDR3 extends over 14 amino acids. V lost 4 bases, J lost 0 bases, and 9 bases lay in between. The germline V gene has CDR1 LNHDA and CDR2 SQIVND (reference sequence). The CDR3 nucleotides are TGTGCCAGTAGTACGGACAGCTCTAACTATGGCTACACCTTC. Its translation: CASSTDSSNYGYTF.

The J gene is TRBJ1-6, the V gene TRBV7-2; D might be TRBD1 (5 bases). Germline V CDR1 and CDR2: SGHTA, FQGNSA. There are 13 residues in the CDR3. The ends were cut back, 3 bases at V and 8 bases at J, with 8 bases in the middle. Written as DNA, the CDR3 is TGTGCCAGCAGCTTCGGGGGGTATTCACCCCTCCACTTT. Protein product: CASSFGGYSPLHF. The entire variable domain, with the rest obtained from reference TRBV7-2 and TRBJ1-6, is as follows: GAGVSQSPSNKVTEKGKDVELRCDPISGHTALYWYRQSLGQGLEFLIYFQGNSAPDKSGLPSDRFSAERTGGSVSTLTIQRTQQEDSAVYLCASSFGGYSPLHFGNGTRLTVT.

The genes are TRBV19 and TRBJ1-1; D possibly corresponds to TRBD1 (5 bases). Trimming stripped 7 bases from V and 0 bases from J, with 12 bases between. CDR1 and CDR2 (germline): LNHDA, SQIVND (reference sequence). This CDR3 is built from 14 residues. The CDR3 nucleotides are TGTGCCAGTAAGTCGCCAGGGATGAACACTGAAGCTTTCTTT. Its protein product is CASKSPGMNTEAFF. The complete variable domain, with remaining parts taken from reference TRBV19 and TRBJ1-1, reads DGGITQSPKYLFRKEGQNVTLSCEQNLNHDAMYWYRQDPGQGLRLIYYSQIVNDFQKGDIAEGYSVSREKKESFPLTVTSAQKNPTAFYLCASKSPGMNTEAFFGQGTRLTVV.

The chain recombines TRBV29-1 with TRBJ1-5; D is ambiguous. The CDR3 consists of 13 residues. Germline CDR1 and CDR2: SQVTM and ANQGSEA. Trimming stripped 4 bases from V and 5 bases from J, with 12 bases between. The CDR3 DNA reads TGCAGCGTTGCAGCCGGCTCTGATCAGCCCCAGCATTTT. This encodes CSVAAGSDQPQHF.

The chain couples TRBV30 to TRBJ2-5; 7 bases are shared with TRBD1. The V gene end was trimmed by 1 base and the J gene end by 10 bases; junction bases not matched to a gene: 12. This CDR3 has 14 residues. The germline V gene encodes CDR1 GTSNPN and CDR2 SVGIG (reference sequence). Here the CDR3 reads CAWSEEGAKVYQYF. The CDR3 nucleotides are TGTGCCTGGAGTGAAGAGGGGGCGAAGGTGTACCAGTACTTC. Looking up the rest from reference TRBV30 and TRBJ2-5 gives the full variable domain: SQTIHQWPATLVQPVGSPLSLECTVEGTSNPNLYWYRQAAGRGLQLLFYSVGIGQISSEVPQNLSASRPQDRQFILSSKKLLLSDSGFYLCAWSEEGAKVYQYFGPGTRLLVL.